The T cell receptor (beta chain) under discussion was sequenced for a study of OX40 agonist ivuxolimab in advanced cancers. Blood draws occurred at baseline, cycle 4 day 1, and cycle 7 day 1. Of note for this clone: Antigen specificity is unknown.

Study results and caveats: The study found that CD8+ T cells averaged more expanded clones than CD4+. Antigen specificity of clonally expanded peripheral T cells was not established.

The protocol was immunoSEQ multiplex PCR, while the TCRdb copy is restricted to in-frame clones and leaves out a portion. This table holds 30,000 to 40,000 clones, less than 90% found once. The V gene's germline CDR1 is MGHRA and CDR2 YSYEKL. The CDR3 has 16 amino acids. V was pared by 4 bases and J by 5 bases, with 12 bases of the junction left unmatched. This sequence joins TRBV4-1 and TRBJ2-5; 8 positions agree with TRBD2. The input for sequencing was CD4+ or CD8+ T cells sorted from blood, taken in a trial of the OX40 agonist ivuxolimab. This receptor was identified in an adult with an advanced solid tumor such as melanoma, head and neck, liver or kidney cancer. The chain's CDR3 is CASSLDPGGAGETQYF. For the CDR3, the DNA is TGCGCCAGCAGCCTCGACCCGGGGGGGGCCGGGGAGACCCAGTACTTC.